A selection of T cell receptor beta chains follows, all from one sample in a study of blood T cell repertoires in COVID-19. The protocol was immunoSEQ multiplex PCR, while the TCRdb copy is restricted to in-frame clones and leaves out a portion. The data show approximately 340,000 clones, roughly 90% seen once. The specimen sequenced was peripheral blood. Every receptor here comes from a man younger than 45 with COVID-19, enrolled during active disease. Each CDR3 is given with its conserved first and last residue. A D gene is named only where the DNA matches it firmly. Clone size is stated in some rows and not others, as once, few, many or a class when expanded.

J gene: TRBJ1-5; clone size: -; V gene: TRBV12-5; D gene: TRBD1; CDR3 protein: CASGLPGQGPLGPQHF; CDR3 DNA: TGTGCTAGTGGTTTGCCGGGACAGGGACCCCTGGGGCCCCAGCATTTT
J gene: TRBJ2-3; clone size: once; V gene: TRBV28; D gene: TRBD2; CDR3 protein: CASSPTTSGSSTDTQYF; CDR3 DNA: TGTGCCAGCAGTCCCACGACTAGCGGGAGTAGCACAGATACGCAGTATTTT
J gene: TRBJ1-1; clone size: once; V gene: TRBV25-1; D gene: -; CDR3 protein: CASSEGGGITEAFF; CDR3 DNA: TGTGCCAGCAGTGAAGGGGGGGGGATCACTGAAGCTTTCTTT
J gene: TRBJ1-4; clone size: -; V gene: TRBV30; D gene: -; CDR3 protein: CAWTVGQTGEKLFF; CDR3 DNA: TGTGCCTGGACTGTCGGACAGACCGGGGAAAAACTGTTTTTT
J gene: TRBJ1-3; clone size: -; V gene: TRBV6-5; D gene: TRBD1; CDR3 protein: CASSFRTGWENTIYF; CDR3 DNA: TGTGCCAGCAGTTTCCGGACAGGGTGGGAAAACACCATATATTTT
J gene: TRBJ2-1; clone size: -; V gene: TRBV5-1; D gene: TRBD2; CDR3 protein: CASSWGTSGRVIKYNEQFF; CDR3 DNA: TGCGCCAGCAGCTGGGGGACTAGCGGGAGGGTCATTAAGTACAATGAGCAGTTCTTC
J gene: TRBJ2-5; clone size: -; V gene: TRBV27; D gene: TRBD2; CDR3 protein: CASSTFSGTSGRGTQYF; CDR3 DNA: TGTGCCAGCAGTACCTTTTCCGGGACTAGCGGCCGGGGGACCCAGTACTTC
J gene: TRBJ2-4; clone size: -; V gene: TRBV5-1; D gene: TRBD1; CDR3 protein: CASSTGDRGWDIQYF; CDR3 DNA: TGCGCCAGCAGCACTGGTGACAGGGGTTGGGACATTCAGTACTTC
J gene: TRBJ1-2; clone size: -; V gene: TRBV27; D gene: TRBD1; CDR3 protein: CASSSPGTGVGGYTF; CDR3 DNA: TGTGCCAGCAGTTCACCGGGGACAGGGGTAGGAGGCTACACCTTC
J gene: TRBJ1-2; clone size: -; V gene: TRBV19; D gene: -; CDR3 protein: CASSIRQGTYRYGYTF; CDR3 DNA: TGTGCCAGTAGTATTAGGCAGGGGACGTACCGCTATGGCTACACCTTC
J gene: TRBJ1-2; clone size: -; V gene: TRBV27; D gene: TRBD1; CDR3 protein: CASRPAGGQNYGYTF; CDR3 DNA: TGTGCCAGCAGGCCCGCAGGGGGTCAAAACTATGGCTACACCTTC
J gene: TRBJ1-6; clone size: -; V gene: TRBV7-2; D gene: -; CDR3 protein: CASSQGTQNSNSPLHF; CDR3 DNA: TGTGCCAGCAGCCAAGGAACGCAGAACAGCAATTCACCCCTCCACTTT
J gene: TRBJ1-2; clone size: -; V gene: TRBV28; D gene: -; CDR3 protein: CASSSPGRNYGYTF; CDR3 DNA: TGTGCCAGCAGTTCCCCGGGAAGGAACTATGGCTACACCTTC
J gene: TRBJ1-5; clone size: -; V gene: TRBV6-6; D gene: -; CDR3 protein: CASAQGGAGQPQHF; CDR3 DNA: TGTGCCAGCGCACAAGGGGGGGCGGGACAGCCCCAGCATTTT
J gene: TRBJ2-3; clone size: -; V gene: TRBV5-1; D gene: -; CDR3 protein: CASSPPRGTDTQYF; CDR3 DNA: TGCGCCAGCAGCCCCCCGAGAGGGACAGATACGCAGTATTTT
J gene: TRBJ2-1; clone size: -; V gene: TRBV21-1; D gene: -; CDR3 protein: CASSKKRQKTPRSSYNEQFF; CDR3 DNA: TGTGCCAGCAGCAAGAAAAGACAAAAAACTCCCCGAAGCTCCTACAATGAGCAGTTCTTC
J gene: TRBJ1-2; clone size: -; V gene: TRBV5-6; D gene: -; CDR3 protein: CASSEGDRYYGYTF; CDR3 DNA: TGTGCCAGCAGCGAGGGGGATCGGTACTATGGCTACACCTTC
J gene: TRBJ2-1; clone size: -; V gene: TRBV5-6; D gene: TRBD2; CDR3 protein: CASSPTRLGLAGPYNEQFF; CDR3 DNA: TGTGCCAGCAGCCCGACGAGGTTGGGGCTAGCGGGGCCCTACAATGAGCAGTTCTTC
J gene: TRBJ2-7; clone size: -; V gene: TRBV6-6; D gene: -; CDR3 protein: CASRRGYTSYEQYF; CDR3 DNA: TGTGCCAGCAGAAGGGGGTATACCTCCTACGAGCAGTACTTC
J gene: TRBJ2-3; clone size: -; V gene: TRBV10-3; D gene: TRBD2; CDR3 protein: CAISPGLAGGLERTDTQYF; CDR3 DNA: TGTGCCATCAGTCCGGGACTAGCGGGGGGCCTTGAGAGGACAGATACGCAGTATTTT
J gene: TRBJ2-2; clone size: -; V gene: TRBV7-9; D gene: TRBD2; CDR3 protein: CASSRFSGRATGELFF; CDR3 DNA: TGTGCCAGCAGCCGATTTAGCGGGAGGGCCACCGGGGAGCTGTTTTTT
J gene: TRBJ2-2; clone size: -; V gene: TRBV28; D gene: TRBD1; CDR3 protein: CASSPATGVTGELFF; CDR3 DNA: TGTGCCAGCAGTCCTGCCACAGGGGTCACCGGGGAGCTGTTTTTT
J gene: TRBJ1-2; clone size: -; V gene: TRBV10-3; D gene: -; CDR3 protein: CAITRGHNYGYTF; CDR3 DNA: TGTGCCATCACAAGGGGACATAACTATGGCTACACCTTC
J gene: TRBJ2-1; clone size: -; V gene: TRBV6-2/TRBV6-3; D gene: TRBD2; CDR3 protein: CASSLTSGGLYNEQFF; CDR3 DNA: TGTGCCAGCAGCCTGACTAGCGGGGGACTCTACAATGAGCAGTTCTTC
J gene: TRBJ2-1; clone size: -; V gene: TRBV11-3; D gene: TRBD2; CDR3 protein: CASSRRVAGYNEQFF; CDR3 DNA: TGTGCCAGCAGCCGGAGGGTAGCGGGCTACAATGAGCAGTTCTTC
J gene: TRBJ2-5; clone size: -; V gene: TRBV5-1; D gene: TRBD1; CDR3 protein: CASSLEGAPRETQYF; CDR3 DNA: TGCGCCAGCAGCTTAGAGGGGGCCCCCAGAGAGACCCAGTACTTC
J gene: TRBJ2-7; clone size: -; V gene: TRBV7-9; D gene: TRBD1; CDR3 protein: CASSLEQGAGRQYF; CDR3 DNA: TGTGCCAGCAGCTTAGAACAGGGGGCGGGTCGGCAGTACTTC
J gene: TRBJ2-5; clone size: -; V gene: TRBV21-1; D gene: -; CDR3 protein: CASSNEGVKTQYF; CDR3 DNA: TGTGCCAGCAGCAATGAAGGGGTAAAGACCCAGTACTTC
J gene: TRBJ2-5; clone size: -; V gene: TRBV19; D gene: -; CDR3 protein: CASSPIRGGARETQYF; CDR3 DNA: TGTGCCAGTAGCCCGATCCGAGGGGGGGCGCGGGAGACCCAGTACTTC
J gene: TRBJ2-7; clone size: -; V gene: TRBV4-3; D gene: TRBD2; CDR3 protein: CASSPGEGSYEQYF; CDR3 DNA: TGCGCCAGCAGCCCCGGGGAGGGCTCCTACGAGCAGTACTTC
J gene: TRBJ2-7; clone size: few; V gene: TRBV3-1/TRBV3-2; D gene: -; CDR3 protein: CASSQDYRVTYEQYF; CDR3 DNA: TGTGCCAGCAGCCAAGATTACAGGGTGACCTACGAGCAGTACTTC
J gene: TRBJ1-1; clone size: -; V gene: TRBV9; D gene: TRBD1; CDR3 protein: CASSVTGSTEAFF; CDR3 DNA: TGTGCCAGCAGCGTGACAGGGTCGACTGAAGCTTTCTTT
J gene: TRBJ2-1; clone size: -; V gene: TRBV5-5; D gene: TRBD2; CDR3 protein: CASSPQLAPNLYNEQFF; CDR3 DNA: TGTGCCAGCAGCCCTCAACTAGCGCCTAACCTCTACAATGAGCAGTTCTTC
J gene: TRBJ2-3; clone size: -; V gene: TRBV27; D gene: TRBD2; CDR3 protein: CASSQTSGGGTNADTQYF; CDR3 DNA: TGTGCCAGCAGTCAAACTAGCGGGGGAGGGACGAACGCAGATACGCAGTATTTT
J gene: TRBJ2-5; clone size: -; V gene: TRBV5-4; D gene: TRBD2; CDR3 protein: CASSPVAGAIGTQYF; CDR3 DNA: TGTGCCAGCAGCCCCGTAGCGGGAGCCATAGGGACCCAGTACTTC
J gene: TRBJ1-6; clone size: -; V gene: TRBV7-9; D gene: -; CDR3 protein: CASSETLGSPLHF; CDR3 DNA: TGTGCCAGCAGCGAGACATTGGGCTCACCCCTCCACTTT
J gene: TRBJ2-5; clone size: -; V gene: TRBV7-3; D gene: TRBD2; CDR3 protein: CASSDSGGAAETQYF; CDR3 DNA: TGTGCCAGCAGCGATAGCGGGGGGGCAGCGGAGACCCAGTACTTC
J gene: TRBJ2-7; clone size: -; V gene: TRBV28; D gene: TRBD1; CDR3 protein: CASMMTGASYEQYF; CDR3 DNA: TGTGCCAGCATGATGACAGGGGCATCCTACGAGCAGTACTTC
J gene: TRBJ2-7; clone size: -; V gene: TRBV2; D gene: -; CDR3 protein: CASSEYYEQYF; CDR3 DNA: TGTGCCAGCAGTGAATACTACGAGCAGTACTTC
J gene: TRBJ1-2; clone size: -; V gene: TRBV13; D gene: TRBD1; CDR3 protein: CASSSQGKYGYTF; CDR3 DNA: TGTGCCAGCAGCTCACAGGGGAAATATGGCTACACCTTC
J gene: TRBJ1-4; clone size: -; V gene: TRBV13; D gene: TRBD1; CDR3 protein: CASSLEGQGDEKLFF; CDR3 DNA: TGTGCCAGCAGCTTAGAGGGACAGGGGGATGAAAAACTGTTTTTT
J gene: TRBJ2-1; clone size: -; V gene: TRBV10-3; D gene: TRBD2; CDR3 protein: CAISGGEGGRKFF; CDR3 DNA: TGTGCCATCAGTGGGGGAGAGGGCGGGAGGAAGTTCTTC
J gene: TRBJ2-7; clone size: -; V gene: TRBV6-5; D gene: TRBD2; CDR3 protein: CASRRAGPTYEQYF; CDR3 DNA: TGTGCCAGCCGTCGAGCGGGGCCGACCTACGAGCAGTACTTC
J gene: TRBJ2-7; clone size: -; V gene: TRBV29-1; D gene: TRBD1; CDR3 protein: CSVGQGVAYEQYF; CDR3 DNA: TGCAGCGTAGGACAGGGAGTAGCCTACGAGCAGTACTTC
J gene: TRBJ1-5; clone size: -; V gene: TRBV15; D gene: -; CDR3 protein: CATSRVSTGPLGYSNQPQHF; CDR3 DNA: TGTGCCACCAGCAGAGTTTCAACAGGTCCCCTGGGTTATAGCAATCAGCCCCAGCATTTT
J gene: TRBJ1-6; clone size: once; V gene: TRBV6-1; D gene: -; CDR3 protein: CASSIQIYNSPLHF; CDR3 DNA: TGTGCCAGCAGTATTCAAATTTATAATTCACCCCTCCACTTT
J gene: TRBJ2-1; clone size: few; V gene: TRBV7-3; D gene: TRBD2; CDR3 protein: CASSPVGGLAGGEQFF; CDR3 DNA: TGTGCCAGCAGCCCGGTTGGGGGACTAGCGGGAGGTGAGCAGTTCTTC
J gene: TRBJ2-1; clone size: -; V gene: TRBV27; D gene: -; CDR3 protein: CASSSARAGNEQFF; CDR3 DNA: TGTGCCAGCAGTTCCGCAAGGGCAGGGAATGAGCAGTTCTTC
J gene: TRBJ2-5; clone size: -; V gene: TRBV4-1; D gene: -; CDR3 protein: CASSPAGQNKETQYF; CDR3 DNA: TGCGCCAGCAGCCCAGCCGGACAGAATAAAGAGACCCAGTACTTC
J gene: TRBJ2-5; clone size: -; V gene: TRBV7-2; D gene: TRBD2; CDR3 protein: CASSLLDGLAGAPRETQYF; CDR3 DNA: TGTGCCAGCAGCTTGTTAGACGGACTAGCGGGGGCCCCGAGAGAGACCCAGTACTTC